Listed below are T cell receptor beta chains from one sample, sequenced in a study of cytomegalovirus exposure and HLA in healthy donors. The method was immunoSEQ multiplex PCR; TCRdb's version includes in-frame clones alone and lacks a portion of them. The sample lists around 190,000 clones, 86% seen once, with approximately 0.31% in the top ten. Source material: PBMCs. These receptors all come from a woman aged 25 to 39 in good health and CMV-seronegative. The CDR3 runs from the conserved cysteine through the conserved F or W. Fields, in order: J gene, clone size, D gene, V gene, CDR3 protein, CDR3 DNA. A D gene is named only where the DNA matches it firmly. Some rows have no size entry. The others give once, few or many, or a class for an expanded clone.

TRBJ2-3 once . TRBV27 CASSLFRAADTQYF TGTGCCAGCAGTTTGTTCAGGGCGGCAGATACGCAGTATTTT
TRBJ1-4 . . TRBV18 CASSPWTDEKLFF TGTGCCAGCTCACCATGGACAGATGAAAAACTGTTTTTT
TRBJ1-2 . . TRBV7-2 CASSLVGGEGHGYTF TGTGCCAGCAGCTTAGTAGGGGGTGAGGGTCATGGCTACACCTTC
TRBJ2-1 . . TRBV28 CASSLGANYVEQFF TGTGCCAGCAGTTTAGGGGCCAACTATGTTGAGCAGTTCTTC
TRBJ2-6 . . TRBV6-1 CASSEEGHSGANVLTF TGTGCCAGCAGTGAAGAGGGACACTCTGGGGCCAACGTCCTGACTTTC
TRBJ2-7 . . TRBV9 CASSTTWDSYSYEQYF TGTGCCAGCAGCACCACCTGGGACTCCTACTCCTACGAGCAGTACTTC
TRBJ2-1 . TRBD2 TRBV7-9 CASSSSTSGGAANEQFF TGTGCCAGCAGCTCCAGTACTAGCGGGGGGGCTGCAAATGAGCAGTTCTTC
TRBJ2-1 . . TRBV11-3 CASSSYRDSEQFF TGTGCCAGCAGCTCGTACCGGGACTCCGAGCAGTTCTTC
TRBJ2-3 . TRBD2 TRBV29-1 CSVDARGGTDTQYF TGCAGCGTTGACGCCCGGGGGGGCACAGATACGCAGTATTTT
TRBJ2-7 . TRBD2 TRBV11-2 CASALLAGVGEQYF TGTGCCAGCGCATTACTAGCGGGAGTCGGTGAGCAGTACTTC
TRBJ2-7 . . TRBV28 CASSLTGYDEQYF TGTGCCAGCAGTTTAACGGGGTACGACGAGCAGTACTTC
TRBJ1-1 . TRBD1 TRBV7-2 CASSSYRTGVANTEAFF TGTGCCAGCAGCTCCTACCGAACAGGGGTGGCGAACACTGAAGCTTTCTTT
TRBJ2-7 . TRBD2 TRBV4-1 CASSQHVAGAPNEQYF TGCGCCAGCAGCCAACACGTAGCGGGAGCCCCCAACGAGCAGTACTTC
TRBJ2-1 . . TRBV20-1 CSARDSQEQFF TGCAGTGCTCGGGACTCTCAGGAGCAGTTCTTC
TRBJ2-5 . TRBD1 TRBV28 CASRTGGWETQYF TGTGCCAGCAGGACAGGGGGCTGGGAGACCCAGTACTTC
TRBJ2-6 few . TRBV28 CASSEPSGANVLTF TGTGCCAGCAGTGAGCCCTCTGGGGCCAACGTCCTGACTTTC
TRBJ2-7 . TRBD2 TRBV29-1 CSVAAGMTSYEQYF TGCAGCGTTGCAGCGGGGATGACTTCCTACGAGCAGTACTTC
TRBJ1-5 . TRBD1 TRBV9 CASSAWTGDNQPQHF TGTGCCAGCAGCGCCTGGACAGGGGACAATCAGCCCCAGCATTTT
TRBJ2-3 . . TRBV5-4 CASSRAGQSTDTQYF TGTGCCAGCAGCCGAGCGGGACAATCGACAGATACGCAGTATTTT
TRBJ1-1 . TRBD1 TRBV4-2 CASSQDLSRDRVWAFF TGTGCCAGCAGCCAAGATTTATCACGGGACAGGGTTTGGGCTTTCTTT
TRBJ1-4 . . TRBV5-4 CASSSPANEKLFF TGTGCCAGCAGCTCACCAGCTAATGAAAAACTGTTTTTT
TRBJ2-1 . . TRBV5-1 CASSLGAGPSYNEQFF TGCGCCAGCAGCTTGGGAGCAGGGCCGTCCTACAATGAGCAGTTCTTC
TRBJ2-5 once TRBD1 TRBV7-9 CASSLQQGAGETQYF TGTGCCAGCAGCTTACAGCAGGGGGCTGGGGAGACCCAGTACTTC
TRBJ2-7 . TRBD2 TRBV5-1 CASSMGLATYEQYF TGCGCCAGCAGCATGGGACTAGCTACCTACGAGCAGTACTTC
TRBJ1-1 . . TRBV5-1 CASSIQVPGLGTEAFF TGCGCCAGCAGCATCCAAGTCCCAGGTTTGGGCACTGAAGCTTTCTTT
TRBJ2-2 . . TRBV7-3 CATSWGPDGELFF TGTGCCACCTCATGGGGCCCCGACGGGGAGCTGTTTTTT